A selection of T cell receptor beta chains follows, all from one sample in a study of CD8 T cells in Susac syndrome. TCRdb analysed the immunoSEQ multiplex PCR reads with MiXCR anew, one entry per CDR3 protein. Of over 100,000 distinct CDR3 sequences in the sample, around 92% were seen once. The sequencing input was CD8+ T cells from PBMCs. Source of these receptors: a human donor in good health. Both conserved end residues are trimmed from each CDR3.

v_gene,CDR3aa
TRBV6-2/TRBV6-3,ASSASRRGSYEQY
TRBV3-1,ASSGFGGTRETQY
TRBV29-1,SVGAGGGNTGELF
TRBV6-4,ASSDSPGTGIYEQY
TRBV3-1,ASSQDFGGHNQPQH
TRBV5-1,ASSLAPPGSNTEAF
TRBV7-2,ASSLLRDLQRADTQY
TRBV5-1,ASSSRQGIYEQY
TRBV7-2,ASSLDAGGSYEQY
TRBV4-1,ASSHPSGGKTDTQY
TRBV18,ASSPLAGDTDTQY
TRBV9,ASSEGQRPNEQF
TRBV5-1,ASSRAGDPYGYT
TRBV29-1,SVGDRARIRPGEQY
TRBV18,ASSPVVSGNTIY
TRBV5-6,ASSLVLREQF
TRBV27,ASSPNTGELF
TRBV13,ASSLARRNIQY
TRBV6-2/TRBV6-3,ASSQIPGQALNTEAF
TRBV23-1,ASSQSQGNTEAF
TRBV3-1,ASSQANTEAF
TRBV12-3/TRBV12-4,ASGRQAYEQY
TRBV6-5,ASSYFGPSSYEQY
TRBV6-6,ATTTHSNEQF
TRBV3-1,ASSQDINYGYT
TRBV19,ASRSTTGQPNTEAF
TRBV20-1,SASFDPLMNTEAF
TRBV10-3,AISDGGSNYGYT
TRBV4-3,ASSQTVATEAF
TRBV27,ASSLVAGTDTQY
TRBV29-1,SALLGGNQPQH
TRBV5-6,ASSYGQGKVSPLH
TRBV27,ASSHDRDATNEKLF
TRBV29-1,SVEDPREYQETQY
TRBV10-3,AISESGVEQY
TRBV3-1,ASSPEGGTQY
TRBV2,ASSEGGTLH
TRBV13,ASSELRDYEQY
TRBV6-4,ASSEDRANTDTQY
TRBV19,ATTHGMGNQPQH
TRBV6-1,ASSAPGRIEETQY
TRBV20-1,SRRANDNTEAF
TRBV6-2/TRBV6-3,ASSYLRAGELF
TRBV14,ASSWVRGAYEQY
TRBV6-5,ASSYSSKPGRKTYEQY